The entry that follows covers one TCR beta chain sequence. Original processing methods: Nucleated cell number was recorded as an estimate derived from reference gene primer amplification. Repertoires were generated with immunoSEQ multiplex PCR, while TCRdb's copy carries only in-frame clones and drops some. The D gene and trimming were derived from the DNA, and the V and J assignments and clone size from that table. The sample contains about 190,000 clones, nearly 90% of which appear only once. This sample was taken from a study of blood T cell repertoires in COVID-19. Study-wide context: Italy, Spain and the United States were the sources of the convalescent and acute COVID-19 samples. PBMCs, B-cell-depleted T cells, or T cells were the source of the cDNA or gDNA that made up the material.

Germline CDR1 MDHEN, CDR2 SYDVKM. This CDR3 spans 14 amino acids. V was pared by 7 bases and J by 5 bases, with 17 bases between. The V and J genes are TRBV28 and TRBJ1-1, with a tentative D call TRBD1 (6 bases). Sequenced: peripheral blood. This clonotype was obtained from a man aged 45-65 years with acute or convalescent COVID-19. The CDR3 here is CASTPRGTGTEAFF. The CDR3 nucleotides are TGTGCCAGCACCCCCAGGGGAACGGGGACTGAAGCTTTCTTT. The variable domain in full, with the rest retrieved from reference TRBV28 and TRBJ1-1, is DVKVTQSSRYLVKRTGEKVFLECVQDMDHENMFWYRQDPGLGLRLIYFSYDVKMKEKGDIPEGYSVSREKKERFSLILESASTNQTSMYLCASTPRGTGTEAFFGQGTRLTVV.